Listed below are T cell receptor beta chains from one sample, sequenced in a study of blood T cells in healthy people across ages. TCRdb redid the calling of the 5' RACE reads with MiXCR, one entry per CDR3 protein. The sample lists 1.5 million to 2 million distinct CDR3 sequences, about 30% occurring once. Specimen: blood. These receptors came from a woman in her twenties or thirties in good health. Both conserved end residues are part of each CDR3. The order of the fields is clone size, J gene, V gene, D gene, CDR3 length, CDR3 protein, CDR3 DNA. A D gene is named only where the DNA matches it firmly. The size field is filled for only some rows; it gives once, few, many or a size class.

clone size: NA; J gene: TRBJ1-2; V gene: TRBV6-4; D gene: TRBD1; CDR3 length: 16; CDR3 protein: CASSDSDRGQVYGYTF; CDR3 DNA: TGTGCCAGCAGTGACTCAGACAGGGGGCAAGTCTATGGCTACACCTTC
clone size: few; J gene: TRBJ1-5; V gene: TRBV3-1; D gene: NA; CDR3 length: 14; CDR3 protein: CASSQDGSNQPQHF; CDR3 DNA: TGTGCCAGCAGCCAAGATGGGAGCAATCAGCCCCAGCATTTT
clone size: many; J gene: TRBJ2-1; V gene: TRBV7-3; D gene: TRBD1; CDR3 length: 16; CDR3 protein: CASSPDRGQTYNEQFF; CDR3 DNA: TGTGCCAGCAGCCCTGACAGGGGGCAAACCTACAATGAGCAGTTCTTC
clone size: NA; J gene: TRBJ2-3; V gene: TRBV3-1; D gene: TRBD2; CDR3 length: 17; CDR3 protein: CASSPTLAGGSTDTQYF; CDR3 DNA: TGTGCCAGCAGCCCGACCCTAGCGGGGGGAAGCACAGATACGCAGTATTTT
clone size: once; J gene: TRBJ2-4; V gene: TRBV12-3/TRBV12-4; D gene: NA; CDR3 length: 13; CDR3 protein: CASGFGAKNIQYF; CDR3 DNA: TGTGCCAGCGGTTTCGGAGCCAAAAACATTCAGTACTTC
clone size: many; J gene: TRBJ2-7; V gene: TRBV5-1; D gene: TRBD1; CDR3 length: 15; CDR3 protein: CASSLGGQGLGEQYF; CDR3 DNA: TGCGCCAGCAGCTTGGGGGGACAGGGTCTGGGCGAGCAGTACTTC
clone size: few; J gene: TRBJ2-3; V gene: TRBV7-2; D gene: NA; CDR3 length: 15; CDR3 protein: CASSAEKRATDTQYF; CDR3 DNA: TGTGCCAGCAGCGCAGAGAAAAGGGCCACAGATACGCAGTATTTT
clone size: NA; J gene: TRBJ1-2; V gene: TRBV9; D gene: NA; CDR3 length: 14; CDR3 protein: CASSGVGGNYGYTF; CDR3 DNA: TGTGCCAGCAGCGGAGTGGGAGGTAACTATGGCTACACCTTC
clone size: NA; J gene: TRBJ2-7; V gene: TRBV10-3; D gene: TRBD2; CDR3 length: 18; CDR3 protein: CAISESGTSGGPHDEQYF; CDR3 DNA: TGTGCCATCAGTGAGTCTGGGACTAGCGGGGGGCCGCATGACGAGCAGTACTTC
clone size: many; J gene: TRBJ2-5; V gene: TRBV5-4; D gene: TRBD2; CDR3 length: 16; CDR3 protein: CASSLASGGLQETQYF; CDR3 DNA: TGTGCCAGCAGCTTGGCTAGCGGGGGACTCCAAGAGACCCAGTACTTC
clone size: many; J gene: TRBJ2-1; V gene: TRBV20-1; D gene: TRBD2; CDR3 length: 16; CDR3 protein: CSASPSGQTTYNEQFF; CDR3 DNA: TGCAGTGCTAGTCCTAGCGGGCAAACTACCTACAATGAGCAGTTCTTC
clone size: NA; J gene: TRBJ2-1; V gene: TRBV7-8; D gene: TRBD1; CDR3 length: 15; CDR3 protein: CASSPTTDRGRDEFF; CDR3 DNA: TGTGCCAGCAGCCCAACGACAGACAGGGGGCGGGATGAGTTCTTC
clone size: NA; J gene: TRBJ1-2; V gene: TRBV7-2; D gene: NA; CDR3 length: 12; CDR3 protein: CASSLEVNGYTF; CDR3 DNA: TGTGCCAGCAGCTTAGAGGTGAATGGCTACACCTTC
clone size: NA; J gene: TRBJ1-6; V gene: TRBV12-3/TRBV12-4; D gene: NA; CDR3 length: 15; CDR3 protein: CASSLGVTYNSPLHF; CDR3 DNA: TGTGCCAGCAGTTTAGGGGTCACGTATAATTCACCCCTCCACTTT
clone size: NA; J gene: TRBJ1-4; V gene: TRBV7-9; D gene: NA; CDR3 length: 15; CDR3 protein: CASSLSGQLNEKLFF; CDR3 DNA: TGTGCCAGCAGCTTAAGTGGGCAGCTTAATGAAAAACTGTTTTTT
clone size: few; J gene: TRBJ2-1; V gene: TRBV20-1; D gene: NA; CDR3 length: 16; CDR3 protein: CSARDGGGELRNEQFF; CDR3 DNA: TGCAGTGCTAGAGATGGTGGGGGAGAATTGAGAAATGAGCAGTTCTTC
clone size: NA; J gene: TRBJ2-4; V gene: TRBV7-2; D gene: TRBD2; CDR3 length: 16; CDR3 protein: CASSLREGGTKNIQYF; CDR3 DNA: TGTGCCAGCAGTTTGCGGGAGGGCGGGACCAAAAACATTCAGTACTTC
clone size: NA; J gene: TRBJ2-1; V gene: TRBV14; D gene: TRBD2; CDR3 length: 15; CDR3 protein: CASSSLAGPYNEQFF; CDR3 DNA: TGTGCCAGCAGCTCTCTAGCGGGACCCTACAATGAGCAGTTCTTC
clone size: NA; J gene: TRBJ1-5; V gene: TRBV6-5; D gene: NA; CDR3 length: 14; CDR3 protein: CASSYSIGGGPQHF; CDR3 DNA: TGTGCCAGCAGTTACTCGATCGGGGGAGGGCCCCAGCATTTT
clone size: few; J gene: TRBJ1-2; V gene: TRBV10-3; D gene: NA; CDR3 length: 12; CDR3 protein: CAISERGGGYTF; CDR3 DNA: TGTGCCATCAGTGAGAGGGGGGGAGGCTACACCTTC
clone size: NA; J gene: TRBJ2-6; V gene: TRBV2; D gene: NA; CDR3 length: 17; CDR3 protein: CASSPRSSVSGANVLTF; CDR3 DNA: TGTGCCAGCAGTCCTCGTTCCTCCGTCTCTGGGGCCAACGTCCTGACTTTC
clone size: NA; J gene: TRBJ2-5; V gene: TRBV20-1; D gene: NA; CDR3 length: 13; CDR3 protein: CSARIPLGGEQYF; CDR3 DNA: TGCAGTGCTAGAATCCCCTTGGGCGGGGAGCAGTACTTC
clone size: once; J gene: TRBJ1-1; V gene: TRBV28; D gene: TRBD1; CDR3 length: 15; CDR3 protein: CASRDRGGMNTEAFF; CDR3 DNA: TGTGCCAGCAGGGACAGGGGCGGAATGAACACTGAAGCTTTCTTT
clone size: many; J gene: TRBJ2-7; V gene: TRBV20-1; D gene: TRBD1; CDR3 length: 14; CDR3 protein: CSALGTGQAYEQYF; CDR3 DNA: TGCAGTGCCCTCGGGACAGGACAGGCCTACGAGCAGTACTTC
clone size: NA; J gene: TRBJ2-2; V gene: TRBV6-2/TRBV6-3; D gene: TRBD2; CDR3 length: 16; CDR3 protein: CASSYTSGRNTGELFF; CDR3 DNA: TGTGCCAGCAGTTATACTAGCGGGAGGAACACCGGGGAGCTGTTTTTT
clone size: few; J gene: TRBJ1-1; V gene: TRBV3-1; D gene: NA; CDR3 length: 12; CDR3 protein: CASSQGFTEAFF; CDR3 DNA: TGTGCCAGCAGCCAAGGTTTCACTGAAGCTTTCTTT
clone size: NA; J gene: TRBJ2-2; V gene: TRBV7-6; D gene: TRBD1; CDR3 length: 15; CDR3 protein: CASSPGQGAGGELFF; CDR3 DNA: TGTGCCAGCAGCCCTGGACAGGGGGCCGGCGGGGAGCTGTTTTTT
clone size: NA; J gene: TRBJ1-2; V gene: TRBV5-1; D gene: TRBD1; CDR3 length: 16; CDR3 protein: CASSLNRQGAGYGYTF; CDR3 DNA: TGCGCCAGCAGCTTGAACCGCCAGGGGGCAGGTTATGGCTACACCTTC
clone size: many; J gene: TRBJ2-3; V gene: TRBV9; D gene: TRBD2; CDR3 length: 19; CDR3 protein: CASSVAVLGLAAVGDTQYF; CDR3 DNA: TGTGCCAGCAGCGTAGCAGTTTTGGGACTAGCGGCGGTTGGAGATACGCAGTATTTT
clone size: many; J gene: TRBJ1-2; V gene: TRBV2; D gene: NA; CDR3 length: 12; CDR3 protein: CASKSGNYGYTF; CDR3 DNA: TGTGCCAGCAAGTCCGGTAACTATGGCTACACCTTC
clone size: many; J gene: TRBJ2-7; V gene: TRBV6-5; D gene: NA; CDR3 length: 14; CDR3 protein: CASSPTPGVGEQYF; CDR3 DNA: TGTGCCAGCAGTCCCACACCAGGGGTTGGAGAGCAGTACTTC
clone size: few; J gene: TRBJ2-5; V gene: TRBV6-1; D gene: NA; CDR3 length: 15; CDR3 protein: CASTPNPGLAETQYF; CDR3 DNA: TGTGCCAGCACCCCGAACCCGGGGCTAGCGGAGACCCAGTACTTC
clone size: NA; J gene: TRBJ1-2; V gene: TRBV4-1; D gene: NA; CDR3 length: 13; CDR3 protein: CASSQERWSGYTF; CDR3 DNA: TGCGCCAGCAGCCAAGAGCGGTGGTCTGGCTACACCTTC
clone size: few; J gene: TRBJ1-2; V gene: TRBV7-9; D gene: NA; CDR3 length: 15; CDR3 protein: CASSLGARSGYDYTF; CDR3 DNA: TGTGCCAGCAGCTTAGGAGCCAGGTCTGGCTATGACTACACCTTC
clone size: NA; J gene: TRBJ2-1; V gene: TRBV5-1; D gene: TRBD2; CDR3 length: 15; CDR3 protein: CASSLVRGGYNEQLF; CDR3 DNA: TGCGCCAGCAGCTTGGTGCGGGGGGGCTACAATGAGCAGTTATTC
clone size: many; J gene: TRBJ2-5; V gene: TRBV24-1; D gene: NA; CDR3 length: 14; CDR3 protein: CATSDQTSLETQYF; CDR3 DNA: TGTGCCACCAGTGACCAAACTAGCTTGGAGACCCAGTACTTC
clone size: NA; J gene: TRBJ2-7; V gene: TRBV6-5; D gene: TRBD2; CDR3 length: 15; CDR3 protein: CASNYSLAGTYEQYF; CDR3 DNA: TGTGCCAGCAATTACTCACTAGCGGGAACCTACGAGCAGTACTTC
clone size: once; J gene: TRBJ1-1; V gene: TRBV5-6; D gene: NA; CDR3 length: 13; CDR3 protein: CADKYGGNTEAFF; CDR3 DNA: TGTGCCGATAAATACGGGGGTAACACTGAAGCTTTCTTT
clone size: few; J gene: TRBJ2-7; V gene: TRBV6-6; D gene: TRBD2; CDR3 length: 13; CDR3 protein: CASSRAGALEQYF; CDR3 DNA: TGTGCCAGCAGCCGGGCGGGAGCCCTCGAGCAGTACTTC
clone size: few; J gene: TRBJ2-7; V gene: TRBV6-2/TRBV6-3; D gene: NA; CDR3 length: 15; CDR3 protein: CASIAGTRVRDEQYF; CDR3 DNA: TGTGCCAGCATCGCCGGGACGCGGGTTCGGGACGAGCAGTACTTC
clone size: NA; J gene: TRBJ2-7; V gene: TRBV7-9; D gene: TRBD1; CDR3 length: 19; CDR3 protein: CASSFWRWTGTVSSYEQYF; CDR3 DNA: TGTGCCAGCAGCTTCTGGAGGTGGACCGGGACAGTTAGCTCCTACGAGCAGTACTTC
clone size: few; J gene: TRBJ1-1; V gene: TRBV5-5; D gene: NA; CDR3 length: 13; CDR3 protein: CASSLAGDEEAFF; CDR3 DNA: TGTGCCAGCAGCTTGGCGGGGGACGAGGAAGCTTTCTTT
clone size: many; J gene: TRBJ1-2; V gene: TRBV5-1; D gene: NA; CDR3 length: 13; CDR3 protein: CASREGLNDGYTF; CDR3 DNA: TGCGCCAGCAGAGAAGGGTTGAATGATGGCTACACCTTC
clone size: NA; J gene: TRBJ2-1; V gene: TRBV11-2; D gene: TRBD2; CDR3 length: 17; CDR3 protein: CASSLDLGRGGSGEQFF; CDR3 DNA: TGTGCCAGCAGCTTAGATCTTGGACGGGGGGGGTCAGGTGAGCAGTTCTTC
clone size: NA; J gene: TRBJ1-3; V gene: TRBV5-1; D gene: NA; CDR3 length: 15; CDR3 protein: CASSFTTASGNTIYF; CDR3 DNA: TGCGCCAGCAGCTTTACTACCGCGTCTGGAAACACCATATATTTT
clone size: few; J gene: TRBJ2-7; V gene: TRBV15; D gene: TRBD2; CDR3 length: 19; CDR3 protein: CATSRAGASGRPDINEQYF; CDR3 DNA: TGTGCCACCAGCAGAGCTGGGGCTAGCGGGAGGCCCGATATCAACGAGCAGTACTTC
clone size: NA; J gene: TRBJ2-1; V gene: TRBV6-1; D gene: TRBD2; CDR3 length: 18; CDR3 protein: CASSEALSGSGSYNEQFF; CDR3 DNA: TGTGCCAGCAGTGAAGCGCTAAGCGGGAGCGGGTCCTACAATGAGCAGTTCTTC
clone size: NA; J gene: TRBJ1-2; V gene: TRBV18; D gene: NA; CDR3 length: 14; CDR3 protein: CASSSTDGLKGYTF; CDR3 DNA: TGTGCCAGCTCCTCTACGGACGGATTAAAGGGCTACACCTTC
clone size: few; J gene: TRBJ2-3; V gene: TRBV15; D gene: NA; CDR3 length: 13; CDR3 protein: CAISRDLRDTQYF; CDR3 DNA: TGTGCCATCAGCAGAGACCTTCGAGATACGCAGTATTTT
clone size: NA; J gene: TRBJ1-2; V gene: TRBV11-2; D gene: NA; CDR3 length: 15; CDR3 protein: CASSHATVANYGYTF; CDR3 DNA: TGTGCCAGCAGCCACGCCACAGTAGCTAACTATGGCTACACCTTC
clone size: many; J gene: TRBJ2-5; V gene: TRBV10-3; D gene: TRBD2; CDR3 length: 17; CDR3 protein: CASSPTTSGLYQETQYF; CDR3 DNA: TGTGCCAGCAGCCCGACAACTAGCGGACTGTACCAAGAGACCCAGTACTTC
clone size: NA; J gene: TRBJ1-5; V gene: TRBV20-1; D gene: NA; CDR3 length: 11; CDR3 protein: CSAGLDQPQHF; CDR3 DNA: TGCAGTGCTGGGCTGGATCAGCCCCAGCATTTT